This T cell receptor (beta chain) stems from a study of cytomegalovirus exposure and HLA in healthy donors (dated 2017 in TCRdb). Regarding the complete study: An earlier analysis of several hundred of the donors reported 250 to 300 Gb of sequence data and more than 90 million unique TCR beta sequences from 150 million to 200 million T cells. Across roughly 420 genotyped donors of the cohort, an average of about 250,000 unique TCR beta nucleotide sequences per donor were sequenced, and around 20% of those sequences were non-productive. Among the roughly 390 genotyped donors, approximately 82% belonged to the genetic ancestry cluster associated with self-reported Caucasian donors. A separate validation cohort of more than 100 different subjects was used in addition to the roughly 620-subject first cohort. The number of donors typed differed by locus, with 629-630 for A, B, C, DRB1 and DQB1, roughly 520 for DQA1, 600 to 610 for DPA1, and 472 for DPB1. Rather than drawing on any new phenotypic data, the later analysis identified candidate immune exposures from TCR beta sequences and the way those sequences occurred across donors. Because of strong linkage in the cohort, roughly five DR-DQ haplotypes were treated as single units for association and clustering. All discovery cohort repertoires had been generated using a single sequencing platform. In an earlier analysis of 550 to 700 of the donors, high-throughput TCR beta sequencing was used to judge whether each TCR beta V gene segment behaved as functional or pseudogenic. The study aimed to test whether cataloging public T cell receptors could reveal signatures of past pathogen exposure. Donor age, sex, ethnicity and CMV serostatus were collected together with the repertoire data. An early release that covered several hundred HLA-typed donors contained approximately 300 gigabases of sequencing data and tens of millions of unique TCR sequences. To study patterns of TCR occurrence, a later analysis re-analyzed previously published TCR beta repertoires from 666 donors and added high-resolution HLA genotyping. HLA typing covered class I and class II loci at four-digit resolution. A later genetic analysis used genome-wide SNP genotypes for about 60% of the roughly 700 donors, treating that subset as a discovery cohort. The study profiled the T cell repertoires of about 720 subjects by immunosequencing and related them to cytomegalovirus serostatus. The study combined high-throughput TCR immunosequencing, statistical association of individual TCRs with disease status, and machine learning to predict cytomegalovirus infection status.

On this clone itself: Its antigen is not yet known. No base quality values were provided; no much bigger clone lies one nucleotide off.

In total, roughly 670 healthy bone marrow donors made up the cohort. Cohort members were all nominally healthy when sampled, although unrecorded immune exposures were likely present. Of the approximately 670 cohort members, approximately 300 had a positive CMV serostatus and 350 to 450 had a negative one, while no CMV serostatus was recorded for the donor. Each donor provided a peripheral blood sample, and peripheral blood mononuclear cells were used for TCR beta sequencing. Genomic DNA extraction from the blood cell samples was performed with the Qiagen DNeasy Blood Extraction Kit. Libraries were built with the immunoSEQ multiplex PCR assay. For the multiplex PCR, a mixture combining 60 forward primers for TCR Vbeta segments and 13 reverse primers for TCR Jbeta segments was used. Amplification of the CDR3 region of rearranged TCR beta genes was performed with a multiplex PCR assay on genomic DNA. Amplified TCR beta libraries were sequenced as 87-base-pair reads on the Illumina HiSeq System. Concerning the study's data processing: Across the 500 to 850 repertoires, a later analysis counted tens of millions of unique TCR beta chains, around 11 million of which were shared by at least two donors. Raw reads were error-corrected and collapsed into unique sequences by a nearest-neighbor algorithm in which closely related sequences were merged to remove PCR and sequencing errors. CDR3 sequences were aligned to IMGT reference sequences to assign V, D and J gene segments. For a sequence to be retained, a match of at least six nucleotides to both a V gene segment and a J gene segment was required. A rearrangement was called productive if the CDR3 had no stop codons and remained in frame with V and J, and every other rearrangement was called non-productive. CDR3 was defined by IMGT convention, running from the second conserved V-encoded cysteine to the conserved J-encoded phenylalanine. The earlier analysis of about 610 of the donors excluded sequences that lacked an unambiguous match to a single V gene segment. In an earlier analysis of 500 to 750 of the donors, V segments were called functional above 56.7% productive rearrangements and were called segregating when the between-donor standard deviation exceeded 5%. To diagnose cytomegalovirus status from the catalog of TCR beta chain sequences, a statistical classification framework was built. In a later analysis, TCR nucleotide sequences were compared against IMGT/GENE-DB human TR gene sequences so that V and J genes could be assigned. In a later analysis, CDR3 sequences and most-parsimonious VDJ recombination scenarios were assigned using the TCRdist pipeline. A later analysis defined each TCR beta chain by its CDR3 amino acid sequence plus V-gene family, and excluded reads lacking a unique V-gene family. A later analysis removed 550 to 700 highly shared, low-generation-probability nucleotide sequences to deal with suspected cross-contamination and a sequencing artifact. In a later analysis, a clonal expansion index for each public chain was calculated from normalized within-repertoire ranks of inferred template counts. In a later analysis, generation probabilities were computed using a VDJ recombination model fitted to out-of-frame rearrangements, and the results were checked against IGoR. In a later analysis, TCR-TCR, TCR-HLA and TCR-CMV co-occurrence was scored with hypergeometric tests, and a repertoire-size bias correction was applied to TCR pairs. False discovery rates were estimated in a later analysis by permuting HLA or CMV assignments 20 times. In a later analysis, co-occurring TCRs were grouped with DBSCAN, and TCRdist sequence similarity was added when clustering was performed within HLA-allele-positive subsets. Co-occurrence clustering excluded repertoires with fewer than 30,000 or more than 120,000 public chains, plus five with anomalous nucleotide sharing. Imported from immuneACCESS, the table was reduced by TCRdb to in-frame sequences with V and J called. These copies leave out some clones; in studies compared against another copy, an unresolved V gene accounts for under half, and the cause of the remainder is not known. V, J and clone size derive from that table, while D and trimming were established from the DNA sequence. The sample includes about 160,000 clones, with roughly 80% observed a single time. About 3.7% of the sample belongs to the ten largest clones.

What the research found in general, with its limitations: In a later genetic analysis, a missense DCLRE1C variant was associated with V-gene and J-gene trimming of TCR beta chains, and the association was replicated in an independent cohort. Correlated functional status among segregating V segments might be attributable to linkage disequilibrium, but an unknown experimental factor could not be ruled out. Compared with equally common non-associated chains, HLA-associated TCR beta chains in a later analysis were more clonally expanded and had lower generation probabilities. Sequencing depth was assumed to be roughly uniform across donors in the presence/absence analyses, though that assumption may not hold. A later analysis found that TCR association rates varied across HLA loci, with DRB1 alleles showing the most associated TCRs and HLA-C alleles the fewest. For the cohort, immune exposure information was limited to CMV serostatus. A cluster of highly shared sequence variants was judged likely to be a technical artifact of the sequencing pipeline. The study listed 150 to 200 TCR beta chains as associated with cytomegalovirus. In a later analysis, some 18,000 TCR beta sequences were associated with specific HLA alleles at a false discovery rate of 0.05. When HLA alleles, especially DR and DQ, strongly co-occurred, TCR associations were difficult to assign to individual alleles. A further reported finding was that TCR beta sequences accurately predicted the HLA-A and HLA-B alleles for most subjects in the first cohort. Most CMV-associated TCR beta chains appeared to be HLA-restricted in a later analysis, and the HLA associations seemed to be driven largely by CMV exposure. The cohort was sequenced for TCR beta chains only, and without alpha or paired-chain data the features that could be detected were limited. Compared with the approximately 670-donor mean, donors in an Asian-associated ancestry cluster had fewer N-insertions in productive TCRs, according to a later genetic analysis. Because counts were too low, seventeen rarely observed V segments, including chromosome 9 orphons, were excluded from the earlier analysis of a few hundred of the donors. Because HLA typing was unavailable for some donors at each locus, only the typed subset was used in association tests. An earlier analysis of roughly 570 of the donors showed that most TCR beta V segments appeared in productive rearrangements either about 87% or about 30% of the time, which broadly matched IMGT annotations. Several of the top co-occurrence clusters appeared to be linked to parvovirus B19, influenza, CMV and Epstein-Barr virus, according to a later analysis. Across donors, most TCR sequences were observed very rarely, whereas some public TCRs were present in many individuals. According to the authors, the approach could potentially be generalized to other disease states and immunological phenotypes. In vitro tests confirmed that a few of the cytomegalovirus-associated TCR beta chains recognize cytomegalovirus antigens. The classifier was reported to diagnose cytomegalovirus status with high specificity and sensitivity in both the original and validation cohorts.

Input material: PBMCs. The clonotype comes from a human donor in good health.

The nucleotide sequence is given as TGTGCCGGCCCAGAAGGGGCTAGCGGGAGGAGTGAGCAGTACTTC. This encodes CAGPEGASGRSEQYF. The V and J segments used are TRBV7-2 and TRBJ2-7; 11 junctional bases match TRBD2. The germline V gene provides CDR1 SGHTA and CDR2 FQGNSA. Here V drops 11 bases and J drops 7 bases, and the junction holds 16 bases not matched to any gene. From the cysteine up to the phenylalanine, the CDR3 has a length of 15 residues. The CDR3 DNA has 45 bases and is translated from base 1.